The entry below gives a single TCR beta chain sequence along with its context. V was clipped by 4 bases and J by 6 bases; unmatched bases: 9. In germline, CDR1 is SGHNT, CDR2 YYREEE (reference sequence). The CDR3 spans 14 residues. The record originates from a study of blood T cell repertoires in COVID-19. The wider study: Samples of COVID-19 (acute and convalescent) were obtained from the United States, Italy and Spain. PBMCs, B-cell-depleted T cells, or T cells provided the cDNA or gDNA that made up the material.

As handled by the study authors: From reference gene primer amplification, estimates of nucleated cell counts were derived. Data came from immunoSEQ multiplex PCR; TCRdb stores just in-frame clones and leaves some out. V, J and clone size reflect that table, while D and trimming were determined from the DNA. This table holds over 200,000 clones, approximately 80% found once. The rearrangement joins TRBV5-4 to TRBJ2-7, with 8 bases that match TRBD1. The sample comprised peripheral blood. The sequence was obtained from an elderly woman with active or convalescent COVID-19. CDR3 sequence: CASSVGQVNGEQYF. CDR3 in DNA: TGTGCCAGCAGCGTGGGACAGGTAAATGGCGAGCAGTACTTC.